These 11 T cell receptor beta chains share one sample of origin, sequenced in a study of patients and donors after allogeneic stem cell transplantation. TCRdb reprocessed the RT-PCR reads with MiXCR, giving one entry per CDR3 protein. This sample has some 960,000 distinct CDR3 sequences, with about a sixth found just once. The sample comprised blood, either unsorted or a sorted T cell fraction (not recorded which). Every receptor here comes from a human donor who was either an allogeneic HSCT recipient or a stem cell or donor lymphocyte infusion donor (not recorded which). It is not recorded whose cells these are; they may come from a transplant donor.

Of note for this clonotype: A read error may account for a junction end that differs from germline. This chain joins TRBV7-7 and TRBJ2-3; 8 nucleotides align to TRBD2. The CDR3 consists of 17 residues. Germline-derived CDR1 and CDR2 are SSHAT and FNYEAQ (reference sequence). The chain's CDR3 is CASSLAGSGGPAGTQYF. The CDR3 DNA reads as TGTGCTAGCAGCTTAGCGGGGTCAGGAGGACCAGCGGGTACGCAGTATTTT.

The chain employs TRBV6-1 and TRBJ2-2; either TRBD1 or TRBD2 may fit D (5 bases each). Per the germline V gene, CDR1 is MNHNS and CDR2 is SASEGT. V lost 6 bases, J lost 6 bases, and 11 bases lay in between. CDR3 length: 13 residues. The CDR3 protein is CASSHMGAGELFF. The CDR3 DNA sequence: TGTGCCAGCAGCCATATGGGGGCCGGGGAGCTGTTTTTT.

V is TRBV20-1 and J is TRBJ1-6; 7 nucleotides agree with TRBD1. Trimming removed 3 bases from V and 9 bases from J; junction bases left unmatched: 8. The CDR3 has 14 amino acids. CDR1 and CDR2 from the germline V gene are DFQATT and SNEGSKA (reference sequence). CDR3 bases: TGCAGTGCTAGCGATCTGGCAGGGGGTTCACCCCTCCACTTT. It specifies CSASDLAGGSPLHF.

This sequence joins TRBV6-1 and TRBJ2-5, with 9 positions matching TRBD2. Trimming at V came to 7 bases and at J to 2 bases, leaving 11 bases not matched to a gene. This CDR3 is built from 16 residues. CDR1 is MNHNS and CDR2 is SASEGT in the germline V gene. Here the CDR3 reads CASTDSGGRGQETQYF. CDR3 DNA: TGTGCCAGCACCGATAGCGGGGGACGGGGACAAGAGACCCAGTACTTC.

The CDR3 DNA follows: TGTGCCAGCAGCGTACGTCCGGGGACAGGGATCCATGGCTACACCTTC. Translating gives CASSVRPGTGIHGYTF. This chain connects TRBV9 to TRBJ1-2; 9 nucleotides line up with TRBD1. The junction had 10 bases not matched to a gene; V was cut back by 1 base and J by 6 bases. Germline-derived CDR1 and CDR2 are SGDLS and YYNGEE. The CDR3 sequence is 16 residues long.

The V call is TRBV10-3, the J call TRBJ2-5; tentatively, D is TRBD1 (5 bases). Trimming took 0 bases from V and 2 from J, leaving 7 bases between them. The length of the CDR3 is 14 residues. The germline V gene encodes CDR1 ENHRY and CDR2 SYGVKD. The CDR3 DNA is TGTGCCATCAGTGAGTCCAGGGCGCAAGAGACCCAGTACTTC. Encoded protein: CAISESRAQETQYF.

This clonotype was found a few times. The chain links TRBV24-1 to TRBJ2-3, with D maybe TRBD2 (5 bases). The CDR3 spans 13 residues. In germline, CDR1 is KGHDR, CDR2 SFDVKD. V dropped 10 bases and J dropped 4 bases, with 14 bases sitting between them. The CDR3 region is CATRDGVSDTQYF. The CDR3 DNA sequence: TGTGCCACTCGAGACGGGGTCTCAGATACGCAGTATTTT.

The chain recombines TRBV30 with TRBJ2-7; D is perhaps TRBD2 (5 bases). Germline CDR1 reads GTSNPN; CDR2 reads SVGIG (reference sequence). V lost 0 bases and J 1 base, leaving 13 bases between the germline ends. CDR3 length: 15 amino acids. CDR3 loop: CAWSVTGVGSYEQYF. DNA of the CDR3: TGTGCCTGGAGTGTAACCGGGGTGGGATCCTACGAGCAGTACTTC. The variable domain in full, with the rest retrieved from reference TRBV30 and TRBJ2-7, is SQTIHQWPATLVQPVGSPLSLECTVEGTSNPNLYWYRQAAGRGLQLLFYSVGIGQISSEVPQNLSASRPQDRQFILSSKKLLLSDSGFYLCAWSVTGVGSYEQYFGPGTRLTVT.

J is TRBJ2-1 and V is TRBV7-2; D is tentatively TRBD1 or TRBD2 (5 bases each). Trimming took 4 bases from V and 7 from J, leaving 14 bases between them. In germline, CDR1 is SGHTA, CDR2 FQGNSA. This CDR3 has 14 residues. As DNA, the CDR3 is TGTGCCAGCAGCTCCAACAACAGGAGGAATGAGCAGTTCTTC. Its protein is CASSSNNRRNEQFF.

The rearrangement joins TRBV25-1 to TRBJ1-1; D perhaps matches TRBD1 (6 bases). Trimming took off 8 bases at V and 5 bases at J, with 12 bases between the two ends. This CDR3 region has 12 residues. Looked up from germline, CDR1 is MGHDK and CDR2 is SYGVNS. Written as DNA, the CDR3 is TGTGCCAGCGGAAGACAGGAGACTGAAGCTTTCTTT. Its translation: CASGRQETEAFF. Variable domain in full (rest from reference TRBV25-1 and TRBJ1-1): EADIYQTPRYLVIGTGKKITLECSQTMGHDKMYWYQQDPGMELHLIHYSYGVNSTEKGDLSSESTVSRIRTEHFPLTLESARPSHTSQYLCASGRQETEAFFGQGTRLTVV.

A few counts support this clonotype. The chain carries TRBV7-2 and TRBJ2-2, with D perhaps matching TRBD1 (7 bases). From germline, CDR1 is SGHTA and CDR2 FQGNSA. V was cut by 1 base and J by 6 bases, with 15 bases left in between. The CDR3 contains 16 residues. The DNA of the CDR3 is TGTGCCAGCAGCTTAGGGAGGGGGCGGGCGCCCGGGGAGCTGTTTTTT. The encoded protein is CASSLGRGRAPGELFF.